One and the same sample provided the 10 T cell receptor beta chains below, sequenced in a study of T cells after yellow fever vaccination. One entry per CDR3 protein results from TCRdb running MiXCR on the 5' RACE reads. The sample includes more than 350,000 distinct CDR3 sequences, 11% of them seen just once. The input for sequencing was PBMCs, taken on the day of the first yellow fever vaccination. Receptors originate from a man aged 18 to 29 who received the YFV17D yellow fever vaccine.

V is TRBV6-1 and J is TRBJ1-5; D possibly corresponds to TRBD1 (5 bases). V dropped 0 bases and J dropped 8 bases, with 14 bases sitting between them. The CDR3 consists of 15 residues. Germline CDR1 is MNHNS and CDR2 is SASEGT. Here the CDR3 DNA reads TGTGCCAGCAGTGAAGCAGCAGGGTCCGGCAAGCCCCAGCATTTT. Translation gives CASSEAAGSGKPQHF.

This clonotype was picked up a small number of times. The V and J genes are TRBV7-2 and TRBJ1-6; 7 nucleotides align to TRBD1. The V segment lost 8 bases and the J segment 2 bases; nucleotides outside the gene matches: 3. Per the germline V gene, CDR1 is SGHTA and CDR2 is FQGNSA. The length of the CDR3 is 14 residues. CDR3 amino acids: CASAGQAYNSPLHF. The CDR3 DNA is TGTGCCAGCGCCGGACAGGCCTATAATTCACCCCTCCACTTT. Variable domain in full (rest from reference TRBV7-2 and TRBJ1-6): GAGVSQSPSNKVTEKGKDVELRCDPISGHTALYWYRQSLGQGLEFLIYFQGNSAPDKSGLPSDRFSAERTGGSVSTLTIQRTQQEDSAVYLCASAGQAYNSPLHFGNGTRLTVT.

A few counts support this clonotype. CDR3 DNA: TGCAGTGCTAGAGTGGCCGGGTCCGCCACCTACGAGCAGTACTTC. Translation gives CSARVAGSATYEQYF. The genes are TRBV20-1 and TRBJ2-7; the D is unclear. Germline loops: CDR1 DFQATT, CDR2 SNEGSKA (reference sequence). The CDR3 is 15 amino acids. The ends were cut back, 1 base at V and 2 bases at J, with 15 bases in the middle.

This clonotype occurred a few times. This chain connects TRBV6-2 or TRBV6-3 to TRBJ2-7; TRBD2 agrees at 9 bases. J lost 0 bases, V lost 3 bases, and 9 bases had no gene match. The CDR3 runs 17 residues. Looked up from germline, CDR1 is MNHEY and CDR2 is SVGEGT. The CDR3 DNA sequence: TGTGCCAGCAGTTATAAGCCTAGCGGGGTAAGCTCCTACGAGCAGTACTTC. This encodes CASSYKPSGVSSYEQYF.

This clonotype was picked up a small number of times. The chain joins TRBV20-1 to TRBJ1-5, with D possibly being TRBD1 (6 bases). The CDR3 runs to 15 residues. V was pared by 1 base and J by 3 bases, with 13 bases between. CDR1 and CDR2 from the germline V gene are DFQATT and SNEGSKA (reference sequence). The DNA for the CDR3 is TGCAGTGCTAGAGTATCCAGGGGAAACAATCAGCCCCAGCATTTT. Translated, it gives CSARVSRGNNQPQHF.

In DNA form, the CDR3 reads TGTGCCAGCAGCTTGGGACAGGCTGAAAAACTGTTTTTT. Protein: CASSLGQAEKLFF. The chain links TRBV5-6 to TRBJ1-4; a weak D match, TRBD1 (6 bases). V lost 0 bases and J 7 bases, leaving 7 bases between the germline ends. CDR3 length equals 13 residues. The V gene's germline CDR1 is SGHDT and CDR2 YYEEEE.

The CDR3 coding sequence is TGTGCCAGCAATATACCGGGACGCCCCTATGGCTACACCTTC. This gives the protein CASNIPGRPYGYTF. This chain connects TRBV6-1 to TRBJ1-2, with D possibly matching TRBD1 (5 bases). The CDR3 covers 14 residues. CDR1 and CDR2 (germline): MNHNS, SASEGT. Trimming removed 7 bases from V and 4 bases from J, with 16 bases in between.

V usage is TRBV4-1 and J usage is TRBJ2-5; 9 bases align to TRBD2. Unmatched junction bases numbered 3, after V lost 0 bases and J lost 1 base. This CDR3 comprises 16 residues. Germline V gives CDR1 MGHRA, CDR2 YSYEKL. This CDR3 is CASSQDPAGGQETQYF. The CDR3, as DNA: TGCGCCAGCAGCCAAGACCCAGCGGGGGGCCAAGAGACCCAGTACTTC.

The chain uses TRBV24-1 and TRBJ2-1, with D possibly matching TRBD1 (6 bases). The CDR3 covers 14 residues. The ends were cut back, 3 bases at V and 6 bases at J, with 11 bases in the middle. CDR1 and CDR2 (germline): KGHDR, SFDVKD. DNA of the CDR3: TGTGCCACCAGTGATCCAGGGGCCCGCAATGAGCAGTTCTTC. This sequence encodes CATSDPGARNEQFF.

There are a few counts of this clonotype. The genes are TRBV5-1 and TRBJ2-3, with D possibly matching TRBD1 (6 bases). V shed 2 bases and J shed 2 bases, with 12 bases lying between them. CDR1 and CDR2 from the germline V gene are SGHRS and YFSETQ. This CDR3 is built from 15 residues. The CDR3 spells CASSFRPGHTDTQYF. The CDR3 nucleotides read TGCGCCAGCAGCTTTAGACCGGGACACACAGATACGCAGTATTTT.